This T cell receptor (beta chain) was profiled in a study of T cell repertoires in cytomegalovirus infection. Whole-study findings and limits: Within the response measured ex vivo, HLA-C-restricted CMV-specific TCR beta clonotypes were dominant.

Comment on this clonotype: The target antigen is unknown.

TCRdb re-called the reads with MiXCR, one entry per CDR3 protein. The table lists about 350,000 distinct CDR3 sequences, about 34% of them singletons. The origin of this receptor is a human donor in good health (CMV status not recorded). Some clones in this sample may be carry-over from other donors' samples. Sequences were derived from cultured PBMCs, sampled from culture after CMV antigen stimulation.

The chain's CDR3 is CSAKRTGGIWEPQHF. As DNA, the CDR3 is TGCAGTGCTAAACGGACAGGGGGTATTTGGGAGCCCCAGCATTTT. The rearrangement joins TRBV20-1 to TRBJ1-5, with 10 bases fitting TRBD1. The germline CDR1 and CDR2 sequences are DFQATT and SNEGSKA (reference sequence). V was clipped by 4 bases and J by 8 bases; unmatched bases: 11. The CDR3 is made up of 15 amino acids.